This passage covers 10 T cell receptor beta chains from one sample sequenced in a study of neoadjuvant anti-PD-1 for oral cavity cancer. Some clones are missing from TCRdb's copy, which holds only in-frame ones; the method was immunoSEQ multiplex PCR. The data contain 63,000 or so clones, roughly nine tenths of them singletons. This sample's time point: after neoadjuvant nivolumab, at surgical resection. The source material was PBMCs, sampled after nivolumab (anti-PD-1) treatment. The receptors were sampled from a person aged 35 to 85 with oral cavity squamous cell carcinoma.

CDR3 DNA: TGTGCCAGCTCACCACAAGGACAGGTTTCCTACGAGCAGTACTTC. This translates into CASSPQGQVSYEQYF. The chain couples TRBV18 to TRBJ2-7; 7 bases line up with TRBD1. Germline CDR1 reads KGHSH; CDR2 reads LQKENI. The CDR3 contains 15 residues. The V gene end was trimmed by 1 base and the J gene end by 1 base; junction bases not matched to a gene: 4. Based on the CDR3 plus reference TRBV18 and TRBJ2-7, the full variable domain is NAGVMQNPRHLVRRRGQEARLRCSPMKGHSHVYWYRQLPEEGLKFMVYLQKENIIDESGMPKERFSAEFPKEGPSILRIQQVVRGDSAAYFCASSPQGQVSYEQYFGPGTRLTVT.

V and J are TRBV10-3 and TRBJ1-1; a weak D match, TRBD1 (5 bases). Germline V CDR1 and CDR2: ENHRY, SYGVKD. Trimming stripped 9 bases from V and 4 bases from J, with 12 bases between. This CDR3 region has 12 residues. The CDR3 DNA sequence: TGTGCCATTCAGGGTCTGAGCACTGAAGCTTTCTTT. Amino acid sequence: CAIQGLSTEAFF.

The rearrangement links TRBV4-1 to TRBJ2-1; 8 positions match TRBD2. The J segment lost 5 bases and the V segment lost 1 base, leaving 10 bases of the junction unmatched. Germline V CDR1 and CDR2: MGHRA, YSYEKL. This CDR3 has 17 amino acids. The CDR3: CASSQVQLREGHNEQFF. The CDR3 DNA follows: TGCGCCAGCAGCCAAGTCCAGCTCCGGGAGGGACACAATGAGCAGTTCTTC.

The CDR3 DNA is TGTGCCAGCAGCCAACAGGGAGAGGCCTACGAGCAGTACTTC. Translation gives CASSQQGEAYEQYF. The chain links TRBV4-2 to TRBJ2-7; D is tentatively TRBD1 or TRBD2 (5 bases each). V was pared by 2 bases and J by 2 bases, with 10 bases between. CDR1 is LGHNA and CDR2 is YNFKEQ in the germline V gene. The CDR3 has 14 amino acids.

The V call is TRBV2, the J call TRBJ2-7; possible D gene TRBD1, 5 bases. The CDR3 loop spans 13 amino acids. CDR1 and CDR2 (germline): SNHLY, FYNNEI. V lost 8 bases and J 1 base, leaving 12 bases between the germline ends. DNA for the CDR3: TGTGCCAGCGAAGGGGCCGGGTCCTACGAGCAGTACTTC. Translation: CASEGAGSYEQYF. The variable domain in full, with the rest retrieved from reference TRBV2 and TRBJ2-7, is EPEVTQTPSHQVTQMGQEVILRCVPISNHLYFYWYRQILGQKVEFLVSFYNNEISEKSEIFDDQFSVERPDGSNFTLKIRSTKLEDSAMYFCASEGAGSYEQYFGPGTRLTVT.

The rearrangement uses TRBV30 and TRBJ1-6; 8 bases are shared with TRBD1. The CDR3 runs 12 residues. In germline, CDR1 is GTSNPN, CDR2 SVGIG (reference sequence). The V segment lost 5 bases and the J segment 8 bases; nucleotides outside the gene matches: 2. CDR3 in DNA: TGTGCCTGGGACAGGGGAGATTCACCCCTCCACTTT. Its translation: CAWDRGDSPLHF.

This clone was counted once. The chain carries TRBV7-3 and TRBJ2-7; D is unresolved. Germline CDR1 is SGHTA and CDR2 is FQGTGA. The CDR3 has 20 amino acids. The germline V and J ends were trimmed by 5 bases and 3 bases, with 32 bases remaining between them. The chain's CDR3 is CASSRDTSSLGNGDSYEQYF. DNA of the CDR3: TGTGCCAGCAGCCGCGACACATCGTCCCTAGGAAATGGTGATAGCTACGAGCAGTACTTC.

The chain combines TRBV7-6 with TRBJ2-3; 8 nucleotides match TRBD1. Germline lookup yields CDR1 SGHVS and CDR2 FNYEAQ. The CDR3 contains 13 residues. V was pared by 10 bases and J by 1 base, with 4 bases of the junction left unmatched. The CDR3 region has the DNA TGTGCCACTGCGACAGGGGGCACAGATACGCAGTATTTT. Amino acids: CATATGGTDTQYF.

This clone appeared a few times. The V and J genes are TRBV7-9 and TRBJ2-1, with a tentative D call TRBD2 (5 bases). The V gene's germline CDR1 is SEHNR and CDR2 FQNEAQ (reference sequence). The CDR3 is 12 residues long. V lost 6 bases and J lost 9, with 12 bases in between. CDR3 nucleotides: TGTGCCAGCAGTCAACAGCTAGCTGAGCAGTTCTTC. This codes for CASSQQLAEQFF.

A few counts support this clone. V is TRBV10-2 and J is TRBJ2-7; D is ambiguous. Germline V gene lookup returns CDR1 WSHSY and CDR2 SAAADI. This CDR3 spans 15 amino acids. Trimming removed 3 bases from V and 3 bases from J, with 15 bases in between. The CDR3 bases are TGCGCCAGCAGTGAAGGGTTTTCCGTAAACTACGAGCAGTACTTC. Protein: CASSEGFSVNYEQYF.